This T cell receptor (beta chain) originates from a study of shared clonotypes between healthy human individuals. Across the study: The donors, two women and three men, were aged 18 to 49.

Study results and limitations: Non-shared clonotypes showed lower generation probabilities than clonotypes common to all four donors. The genetic and exposure-history diversity represented was limited by few donors. Clonotype sharing among donors, it was expected, would be affected by sequencing depth.

Using immunoSEQ multiplex PCR, the repertoire was profiled, and TCRdb retains in-frame clones only, with some absent. The sample lists about 2.3 million clones, about 92% occurring once. Germline CDR1 and CDR2: SGHTA and FQGTGA. V was clipped by 5 bases and J by 1 base; unmatched bases: 9. There are 16 residues in the CDR3. Concerning this clone: Antigen: not known.

The clonotype originates from a man aged 18 to 35 in good health. Some clones in this sample may be carry-over from other donors' samples. Sample: naive CD4+ T cells from PBMCs. As to subset: CD45RA+ positively selected. The chain combines TRBV7-3 with TRBJ2-3, with 7 bases fitting TRBD1. CDR3 residues: CASSLTGSVGTDTQYF. The CDR3 nucleotides read TGTGCCAGCAGCCTGACAGGGTCGGTCGGCACAGATACGCAGTATTTT.